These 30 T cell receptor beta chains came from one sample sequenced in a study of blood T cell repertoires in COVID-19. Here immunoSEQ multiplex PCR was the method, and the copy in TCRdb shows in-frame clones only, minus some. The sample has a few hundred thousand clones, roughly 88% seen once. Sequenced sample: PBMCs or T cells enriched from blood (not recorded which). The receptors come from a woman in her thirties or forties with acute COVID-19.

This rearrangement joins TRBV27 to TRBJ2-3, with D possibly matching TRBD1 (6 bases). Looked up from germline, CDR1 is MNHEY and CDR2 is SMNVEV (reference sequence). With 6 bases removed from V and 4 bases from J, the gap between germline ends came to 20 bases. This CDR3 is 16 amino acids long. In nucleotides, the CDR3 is TGTGCCAGCAGCTACCAGGGGTCCCGCGAGCCAGATACGCAGTATTTT. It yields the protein CASSYQGSREPDTQYF.

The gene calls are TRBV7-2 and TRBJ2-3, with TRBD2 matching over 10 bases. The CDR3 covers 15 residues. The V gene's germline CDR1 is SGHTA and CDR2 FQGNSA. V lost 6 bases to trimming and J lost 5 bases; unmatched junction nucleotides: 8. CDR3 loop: CASRGLAGEQDTQYF. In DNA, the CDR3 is TGTGCCAGCAGGGGGCTAGCGGGAGAACAAGATACGCAGTATTTT.

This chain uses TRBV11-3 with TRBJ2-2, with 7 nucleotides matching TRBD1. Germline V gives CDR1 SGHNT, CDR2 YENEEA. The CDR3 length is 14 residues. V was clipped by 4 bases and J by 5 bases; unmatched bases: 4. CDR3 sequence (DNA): TGTGCCAGCAGCTCCACAGGGGTGACCGGGGAGCTGTTTTTT. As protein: CASSSTGVTGELFF. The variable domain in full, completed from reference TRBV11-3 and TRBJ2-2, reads EAGVVQSPRYKIIEKKQPVAFWCNPISGHNTLYWYLQNLGQGPELLIRYENEEAVDDSQLPKDRFSAERLKGVDSTLKIQPAELGDSAVYLCASSSTGVTGELFFGEGSRLTVL.

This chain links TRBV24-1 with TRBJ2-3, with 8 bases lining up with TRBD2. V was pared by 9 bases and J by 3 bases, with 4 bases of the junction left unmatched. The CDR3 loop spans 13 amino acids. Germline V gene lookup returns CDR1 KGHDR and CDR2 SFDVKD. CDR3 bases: TGTGCCACCGGTCAGCGGGAGACAGATACGCAGTATTTT. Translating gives CATGQRETDTQYF.

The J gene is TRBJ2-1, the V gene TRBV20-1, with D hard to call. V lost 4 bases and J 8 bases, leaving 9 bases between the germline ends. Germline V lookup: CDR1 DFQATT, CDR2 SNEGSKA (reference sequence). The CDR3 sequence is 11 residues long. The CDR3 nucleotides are TGCAGTGCTACCCGAACTTATGAGCAGTTCTTC. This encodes CSATRTYEQFF.

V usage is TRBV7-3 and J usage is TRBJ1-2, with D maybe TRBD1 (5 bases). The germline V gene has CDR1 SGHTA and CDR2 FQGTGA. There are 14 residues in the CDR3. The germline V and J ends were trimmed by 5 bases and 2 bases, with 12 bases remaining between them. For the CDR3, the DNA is TGTGCCAGCAGCCTGGGGGGAAAAAACTATGGCTACACCTTC. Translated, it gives CASSLGGKNYGYTF. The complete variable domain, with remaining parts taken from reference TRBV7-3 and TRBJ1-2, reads GAGVSQTPSNKVTEKGKYVELRCDPISGHTALYWYRQSLGQGPEFLIYFQGTGAADDSGLPNDRFFAVRPEGSVSTLKIQRTERGDSAVYLCASSLGGKNYGYTFGSGTRLTVV.

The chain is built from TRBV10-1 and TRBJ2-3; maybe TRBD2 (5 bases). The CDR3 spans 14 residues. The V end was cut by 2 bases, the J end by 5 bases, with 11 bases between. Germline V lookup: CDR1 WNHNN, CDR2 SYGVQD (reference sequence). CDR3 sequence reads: CASSELRTLDTQYF. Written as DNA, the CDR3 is TGCGCCAGCAGTGAGCTGAGGACTCTAGATACGCAGTATTTT.

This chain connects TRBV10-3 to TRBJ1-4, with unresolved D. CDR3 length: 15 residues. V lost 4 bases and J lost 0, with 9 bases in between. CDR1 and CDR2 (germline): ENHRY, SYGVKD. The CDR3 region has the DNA TGTGCCATCAGTGGAGACACCGCAACTAATGAAAAACTGTTTTTT. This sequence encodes CAISGDTATNEKLFF.

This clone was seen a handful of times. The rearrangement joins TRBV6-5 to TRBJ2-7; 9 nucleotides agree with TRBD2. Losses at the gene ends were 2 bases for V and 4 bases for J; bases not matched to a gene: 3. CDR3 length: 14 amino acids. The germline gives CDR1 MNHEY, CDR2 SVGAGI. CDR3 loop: CASSYRLAGYEQYF. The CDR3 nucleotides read TGTGCCAGCAGTTACAGGCTAGCGGGGTACGAGCAGTACTTC.

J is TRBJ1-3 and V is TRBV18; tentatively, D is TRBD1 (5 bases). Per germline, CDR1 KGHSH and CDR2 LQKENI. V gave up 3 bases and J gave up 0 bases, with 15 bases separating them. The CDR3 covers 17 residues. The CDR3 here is CASSPRQNANSGNTIYF. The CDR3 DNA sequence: TGTGCCAGCTCACCGAGACAGAATGCGAACTCTGGAAACACCATATATTTT.

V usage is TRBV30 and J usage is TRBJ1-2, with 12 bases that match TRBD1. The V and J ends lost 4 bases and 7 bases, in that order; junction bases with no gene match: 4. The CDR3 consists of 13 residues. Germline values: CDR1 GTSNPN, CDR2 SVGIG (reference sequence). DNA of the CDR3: TGTGCCTGGATCGGGACAGGGGGCGCTGGCTACACCTTC. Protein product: CAWIGTGGAGYTF.

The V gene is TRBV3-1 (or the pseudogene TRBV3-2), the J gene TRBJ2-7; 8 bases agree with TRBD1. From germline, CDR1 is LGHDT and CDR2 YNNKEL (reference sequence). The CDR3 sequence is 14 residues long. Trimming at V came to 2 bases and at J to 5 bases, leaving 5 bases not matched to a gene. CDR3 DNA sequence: TGTGCCAGCAGCCAACAGGGGGCTGGTAACGAGCAGTACTTC. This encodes CASSQQGAGNEQYF.

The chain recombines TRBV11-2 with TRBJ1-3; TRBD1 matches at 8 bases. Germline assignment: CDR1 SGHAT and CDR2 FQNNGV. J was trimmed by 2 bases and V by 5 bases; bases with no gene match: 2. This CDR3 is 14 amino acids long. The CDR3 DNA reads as TGTGCCAGCAGCACGGACAGGGCTGGAAACACCATATATTTT. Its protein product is CASSTDRAGNTIYF.

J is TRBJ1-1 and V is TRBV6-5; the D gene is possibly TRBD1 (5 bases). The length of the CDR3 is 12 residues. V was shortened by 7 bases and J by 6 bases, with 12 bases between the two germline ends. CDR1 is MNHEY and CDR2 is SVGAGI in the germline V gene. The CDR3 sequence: CASTGPLSEAFF. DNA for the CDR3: TGTGCCAGCACAGGGCCGCTCTCTGAAGCTTTCTTT.

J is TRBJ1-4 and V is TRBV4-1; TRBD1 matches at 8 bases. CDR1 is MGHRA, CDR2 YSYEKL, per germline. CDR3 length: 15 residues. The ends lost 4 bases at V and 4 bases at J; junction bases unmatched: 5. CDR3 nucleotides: TGCGCCAGCAGCCCCGGACAGGGCCTTAATGAAAAACTGTTTTTT. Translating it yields CASSPGQGLNEKLFF.

CDR3: CASSVRDFTEAFF. DNA of the CDR3: TGTGCCAGCAGCGTCCGGGACTTCACTGAAGCTTTCTTT. This chain links TRBV9 with TRBJ1-1, with a tentative D call TRBD1 (5 bases). With 2 bases removed from V and 4 bases from J, the gap between germline ends came to 9 bases. Germline V gives CDR1 SGDLS, CDR2 YYNGEE. The CDR3 totals 13 residues.

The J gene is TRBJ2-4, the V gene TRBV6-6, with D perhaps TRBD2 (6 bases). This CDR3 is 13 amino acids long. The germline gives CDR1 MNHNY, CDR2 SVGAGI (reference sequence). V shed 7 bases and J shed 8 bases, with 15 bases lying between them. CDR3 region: CASTLGRIDIQYF. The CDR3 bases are TGTGCCAGCACCTTAGGGAGGATTGACATTCAGTACTTC.

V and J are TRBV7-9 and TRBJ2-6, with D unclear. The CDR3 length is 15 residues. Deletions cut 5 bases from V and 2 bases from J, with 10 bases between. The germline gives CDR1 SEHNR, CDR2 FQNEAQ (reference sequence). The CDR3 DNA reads TGTGCCAGCAGCGAGGTGTTTCCTGGGGCCAACGTCCTGACTTTC. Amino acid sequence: CASSEVFPGANVLTF.

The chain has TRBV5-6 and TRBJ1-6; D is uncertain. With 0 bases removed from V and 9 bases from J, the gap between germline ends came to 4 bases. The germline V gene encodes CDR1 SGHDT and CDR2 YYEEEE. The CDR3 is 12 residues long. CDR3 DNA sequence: TGTGCCAGCAGCTTGGCACTTTCACCCCTCCACTTT. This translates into CASSLALSPLHF.

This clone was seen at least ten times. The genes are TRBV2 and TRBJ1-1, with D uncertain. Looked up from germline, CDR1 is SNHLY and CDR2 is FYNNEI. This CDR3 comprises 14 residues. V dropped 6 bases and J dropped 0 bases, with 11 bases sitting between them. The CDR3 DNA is TGTGCCAGCAGAAAAGATAGTCTGAACACTGAAGCTTTCTTT. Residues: CASRKDSLNTEAFF.

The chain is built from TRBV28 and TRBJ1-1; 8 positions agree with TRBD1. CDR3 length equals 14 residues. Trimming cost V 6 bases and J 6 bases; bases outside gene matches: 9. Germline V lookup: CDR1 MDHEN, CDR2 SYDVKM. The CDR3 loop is CASRMGGQAAEAFF. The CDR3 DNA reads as TGTGCCAGCAGGATGGGGGGACAGGCGGCTGAAGCTTTCTTT.

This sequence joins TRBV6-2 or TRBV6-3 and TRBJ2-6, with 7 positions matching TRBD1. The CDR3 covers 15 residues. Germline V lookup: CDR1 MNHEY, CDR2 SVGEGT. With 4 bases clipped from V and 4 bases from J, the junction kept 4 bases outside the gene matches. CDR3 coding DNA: TGTGCCAGCAGTTTACAGGGGTTCGGGGCCAACGTCCTGACTTTC. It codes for CASSLQGFGANVLTF.

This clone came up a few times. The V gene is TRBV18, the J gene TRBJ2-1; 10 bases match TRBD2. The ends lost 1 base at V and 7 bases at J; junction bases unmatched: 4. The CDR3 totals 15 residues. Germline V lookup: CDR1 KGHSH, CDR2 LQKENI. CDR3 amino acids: CASSPRLAGGNEQFF. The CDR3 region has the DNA TGTGCCAGCTCACCACGATTAGCGGGAGGTAATGAGCAGTTCTTC.

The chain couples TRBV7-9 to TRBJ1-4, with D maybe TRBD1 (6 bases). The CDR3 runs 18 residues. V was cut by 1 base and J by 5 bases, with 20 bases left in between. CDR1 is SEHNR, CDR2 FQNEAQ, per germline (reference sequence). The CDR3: CASSLVLDEGGFNEKLFF. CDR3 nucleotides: TGTGCCAGCAGCTTAGTCCTTGACGAAGGGGGATTCAATGAAAAACTGTTTTTT.

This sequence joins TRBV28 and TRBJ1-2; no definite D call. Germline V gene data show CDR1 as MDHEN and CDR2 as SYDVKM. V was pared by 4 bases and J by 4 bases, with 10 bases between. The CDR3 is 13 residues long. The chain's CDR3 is CASSSREVYGYTF. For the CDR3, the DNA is TGTGCCAGCAGTTCACGAGAGGTCTATGGCTACACCTTC.

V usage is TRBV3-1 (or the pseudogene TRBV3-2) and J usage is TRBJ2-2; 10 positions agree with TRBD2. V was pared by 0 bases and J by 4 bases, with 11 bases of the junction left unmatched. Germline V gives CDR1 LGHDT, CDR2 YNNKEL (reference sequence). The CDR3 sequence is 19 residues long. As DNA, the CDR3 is TGTGCCAGCAGCCAAGATCGGATAGCGGGAGGACGTTCCACCGGGGAGCTGTTTTTT. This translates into CASSQDRIAGGRSTGELFF.

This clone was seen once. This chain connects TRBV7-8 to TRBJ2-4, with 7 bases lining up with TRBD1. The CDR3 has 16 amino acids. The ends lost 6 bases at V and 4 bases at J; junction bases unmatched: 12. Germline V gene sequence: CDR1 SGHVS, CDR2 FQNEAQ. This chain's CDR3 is CASREDRSGEKNIQYF. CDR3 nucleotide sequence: TGTGCCAGCAGAGAGGACAGGTCCGGTGAAAAAAACATTCAGTACTTC.

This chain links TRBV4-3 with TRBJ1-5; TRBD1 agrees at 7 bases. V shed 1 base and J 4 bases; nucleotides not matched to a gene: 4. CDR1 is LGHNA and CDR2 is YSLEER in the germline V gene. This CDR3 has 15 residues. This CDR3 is CASSQGTGANQPQHF. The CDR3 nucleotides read TGCGCCAGCAGCCAAGGGACAGGAGCTAATCAGCCCCAGCATTTT.

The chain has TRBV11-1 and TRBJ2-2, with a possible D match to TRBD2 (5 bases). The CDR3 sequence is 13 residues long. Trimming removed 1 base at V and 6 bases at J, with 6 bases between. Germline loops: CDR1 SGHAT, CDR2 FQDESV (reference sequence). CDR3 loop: CASSLGRPGELFF. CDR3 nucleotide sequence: TGTGCCAGCAGCTTAGGGAGGCCCGGGGAGCTGTTTTTT.

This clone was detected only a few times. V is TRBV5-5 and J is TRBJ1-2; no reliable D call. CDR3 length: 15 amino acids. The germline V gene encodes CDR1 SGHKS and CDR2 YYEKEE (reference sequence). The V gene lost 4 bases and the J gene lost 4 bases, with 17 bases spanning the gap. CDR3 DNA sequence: TGTGCCAGCAGCCCGGCTCGTGGGAGAACCTATGGCTACACCTTC. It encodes CASSPARGRTYGYTF.